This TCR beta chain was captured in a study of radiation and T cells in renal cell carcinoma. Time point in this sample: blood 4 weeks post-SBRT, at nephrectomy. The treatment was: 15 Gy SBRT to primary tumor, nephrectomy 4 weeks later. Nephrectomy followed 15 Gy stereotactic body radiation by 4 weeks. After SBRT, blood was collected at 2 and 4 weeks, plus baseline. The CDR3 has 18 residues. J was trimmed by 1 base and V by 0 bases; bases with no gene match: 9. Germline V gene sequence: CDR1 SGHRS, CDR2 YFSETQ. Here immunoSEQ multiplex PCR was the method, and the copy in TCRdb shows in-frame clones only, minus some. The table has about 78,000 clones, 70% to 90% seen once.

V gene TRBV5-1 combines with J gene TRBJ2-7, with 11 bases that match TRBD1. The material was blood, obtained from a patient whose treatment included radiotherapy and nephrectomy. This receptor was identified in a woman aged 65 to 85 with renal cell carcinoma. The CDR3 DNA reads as TGCGCCAGCAGCTTGGGAGGGACAGGGGGACATACTTCCTACGAGCAGTACTTC. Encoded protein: CASSLGGTGGHTSYEQYF.